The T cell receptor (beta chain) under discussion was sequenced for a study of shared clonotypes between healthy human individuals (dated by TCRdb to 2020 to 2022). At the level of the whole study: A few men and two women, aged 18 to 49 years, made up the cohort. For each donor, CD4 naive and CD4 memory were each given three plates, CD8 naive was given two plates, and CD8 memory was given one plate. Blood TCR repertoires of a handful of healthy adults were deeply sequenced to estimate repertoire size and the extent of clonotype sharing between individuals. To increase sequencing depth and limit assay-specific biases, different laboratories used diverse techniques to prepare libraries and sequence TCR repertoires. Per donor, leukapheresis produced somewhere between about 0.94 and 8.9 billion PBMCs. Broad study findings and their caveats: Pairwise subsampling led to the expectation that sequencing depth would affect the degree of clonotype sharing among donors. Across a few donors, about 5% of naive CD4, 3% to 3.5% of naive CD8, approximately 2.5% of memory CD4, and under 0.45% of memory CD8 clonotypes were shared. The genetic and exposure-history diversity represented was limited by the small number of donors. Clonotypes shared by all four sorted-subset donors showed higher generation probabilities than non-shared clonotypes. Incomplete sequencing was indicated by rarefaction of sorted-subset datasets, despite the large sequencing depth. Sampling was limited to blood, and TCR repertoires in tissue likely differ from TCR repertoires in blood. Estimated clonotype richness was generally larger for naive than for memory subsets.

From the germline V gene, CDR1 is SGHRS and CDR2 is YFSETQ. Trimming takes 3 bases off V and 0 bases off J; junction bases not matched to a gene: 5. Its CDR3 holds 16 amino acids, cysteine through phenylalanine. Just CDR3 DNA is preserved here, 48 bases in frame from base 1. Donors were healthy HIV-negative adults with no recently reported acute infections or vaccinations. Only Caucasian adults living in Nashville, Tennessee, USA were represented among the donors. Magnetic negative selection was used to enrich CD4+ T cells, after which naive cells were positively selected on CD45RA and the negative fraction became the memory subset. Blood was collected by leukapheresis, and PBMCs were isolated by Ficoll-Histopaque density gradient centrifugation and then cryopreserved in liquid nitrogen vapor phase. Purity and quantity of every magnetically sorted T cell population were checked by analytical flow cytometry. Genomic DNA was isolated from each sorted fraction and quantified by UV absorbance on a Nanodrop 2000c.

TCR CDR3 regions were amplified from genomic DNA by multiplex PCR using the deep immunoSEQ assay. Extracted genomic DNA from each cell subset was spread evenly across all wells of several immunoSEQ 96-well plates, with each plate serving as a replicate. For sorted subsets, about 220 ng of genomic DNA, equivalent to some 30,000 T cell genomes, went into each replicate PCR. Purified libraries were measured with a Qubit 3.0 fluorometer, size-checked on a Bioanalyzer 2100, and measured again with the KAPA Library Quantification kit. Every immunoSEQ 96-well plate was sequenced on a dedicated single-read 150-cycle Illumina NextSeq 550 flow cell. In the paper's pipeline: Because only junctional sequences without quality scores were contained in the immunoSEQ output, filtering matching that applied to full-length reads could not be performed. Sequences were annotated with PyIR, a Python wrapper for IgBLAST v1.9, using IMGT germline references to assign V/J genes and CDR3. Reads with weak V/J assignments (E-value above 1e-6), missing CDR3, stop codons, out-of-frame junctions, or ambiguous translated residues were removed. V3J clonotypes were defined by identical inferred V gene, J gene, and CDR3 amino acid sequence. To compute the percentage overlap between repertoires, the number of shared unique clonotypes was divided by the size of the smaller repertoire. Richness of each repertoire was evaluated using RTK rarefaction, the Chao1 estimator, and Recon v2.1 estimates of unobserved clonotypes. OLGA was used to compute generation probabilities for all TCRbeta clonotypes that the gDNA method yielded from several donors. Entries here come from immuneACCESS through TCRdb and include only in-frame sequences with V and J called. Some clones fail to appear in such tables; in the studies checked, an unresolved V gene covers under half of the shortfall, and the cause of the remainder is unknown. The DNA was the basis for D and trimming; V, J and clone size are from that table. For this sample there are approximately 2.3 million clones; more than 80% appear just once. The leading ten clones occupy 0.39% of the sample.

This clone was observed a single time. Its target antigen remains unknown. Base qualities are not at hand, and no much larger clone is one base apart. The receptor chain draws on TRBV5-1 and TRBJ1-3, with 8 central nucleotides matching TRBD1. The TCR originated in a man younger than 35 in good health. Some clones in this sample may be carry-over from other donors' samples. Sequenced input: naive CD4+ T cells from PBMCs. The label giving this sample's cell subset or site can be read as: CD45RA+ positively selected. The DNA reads TGCGCCAGCAGCTGGGGGACAGGAGGCTCTGGAAACACCATATATTTT. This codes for CASSWGTGGSGNTIYF. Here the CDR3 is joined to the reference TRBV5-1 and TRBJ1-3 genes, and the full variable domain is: KAGVTQTPRYLIKTRGQQVTLSCSPISGHRSVSWYQQTPGQGLQFLFEYFSETQRNKGNFPGRFSGRQFSNSRSEMNVSTLELGDSALYLCASSWGTGGSGNTIYFGEGSWLTVV.